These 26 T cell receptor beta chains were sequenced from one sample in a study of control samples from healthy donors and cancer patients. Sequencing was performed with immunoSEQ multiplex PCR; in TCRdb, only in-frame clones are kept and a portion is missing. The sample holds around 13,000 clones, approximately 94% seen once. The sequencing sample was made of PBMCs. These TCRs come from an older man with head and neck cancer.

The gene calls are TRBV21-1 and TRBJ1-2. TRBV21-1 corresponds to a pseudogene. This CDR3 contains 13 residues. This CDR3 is CASRWRGNYGYTF. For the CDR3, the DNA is TGTGCCAGCAGATGGCGGGGTAACTATGGCTACACCTTC.

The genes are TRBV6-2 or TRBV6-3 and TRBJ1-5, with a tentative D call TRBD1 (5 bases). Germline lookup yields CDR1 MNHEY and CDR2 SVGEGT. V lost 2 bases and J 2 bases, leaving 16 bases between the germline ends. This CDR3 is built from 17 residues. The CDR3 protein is CASSYEAGLFRNQPQHF. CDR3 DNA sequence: TGTGCCAGCAGTTACGAGGCAGGGTTATTCCGCAATCAGCCCCAGCATTTT.

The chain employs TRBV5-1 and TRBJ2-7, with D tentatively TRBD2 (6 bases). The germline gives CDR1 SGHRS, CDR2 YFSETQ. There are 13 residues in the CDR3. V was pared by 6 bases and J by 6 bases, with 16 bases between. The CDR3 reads CASNRGSSGEQYF. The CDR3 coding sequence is TGCGCCAGCAACCGGGGGTCGTCGGGCGAGCAGTACTTC. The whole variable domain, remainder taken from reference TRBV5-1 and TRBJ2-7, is KAGVTQTPRYLIKTRGQQVTLSCSPISGHRSVSWYQQTPGQGLQFLFEYFSETQRNKGNFPGRFSGRQFSNSRSEMNVSTLELGDSALYLCASNRGSSGEQYFGPGTRLTVT.

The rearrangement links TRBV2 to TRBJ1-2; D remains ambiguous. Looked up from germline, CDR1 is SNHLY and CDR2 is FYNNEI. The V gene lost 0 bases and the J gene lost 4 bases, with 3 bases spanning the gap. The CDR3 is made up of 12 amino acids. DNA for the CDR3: TGTGCCAGCAGTGAAGCGGCCTATGGCTACACCTTC. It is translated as CASSEAAYGYTF.

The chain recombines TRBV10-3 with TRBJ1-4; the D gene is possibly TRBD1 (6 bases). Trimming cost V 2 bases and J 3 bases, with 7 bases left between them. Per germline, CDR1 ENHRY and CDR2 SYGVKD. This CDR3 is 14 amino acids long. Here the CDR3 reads CAISEGTSNEKLFF. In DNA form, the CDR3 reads TGTGCCATCAGTGAGGGGACATCTAATGAAAAACTGTTTTTT.

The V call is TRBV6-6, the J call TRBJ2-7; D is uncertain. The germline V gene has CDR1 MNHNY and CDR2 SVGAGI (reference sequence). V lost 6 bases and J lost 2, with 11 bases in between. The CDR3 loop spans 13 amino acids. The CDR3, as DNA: TGTGCCAGCAGAAGAGAGAGTACCTACGAGCAGTACTTC. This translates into CASRRESTYEQYF.

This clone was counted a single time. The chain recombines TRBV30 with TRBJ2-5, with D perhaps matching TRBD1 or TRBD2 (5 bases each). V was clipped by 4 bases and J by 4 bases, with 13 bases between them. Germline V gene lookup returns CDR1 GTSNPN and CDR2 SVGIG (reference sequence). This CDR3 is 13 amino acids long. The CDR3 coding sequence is TGTGCCTGGAACCCCCAGGGACGAGAGACCCAGTACTTC. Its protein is CAWNPQGRETQYF.

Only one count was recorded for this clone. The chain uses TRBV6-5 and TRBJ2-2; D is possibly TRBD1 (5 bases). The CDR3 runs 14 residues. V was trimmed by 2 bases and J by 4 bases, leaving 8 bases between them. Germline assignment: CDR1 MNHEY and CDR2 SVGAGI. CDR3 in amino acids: CASSYRQITGELFF. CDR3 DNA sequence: TGTGCCAGCAGTTACCGACAGATCACCGGGGAGCTGTTTTTT.

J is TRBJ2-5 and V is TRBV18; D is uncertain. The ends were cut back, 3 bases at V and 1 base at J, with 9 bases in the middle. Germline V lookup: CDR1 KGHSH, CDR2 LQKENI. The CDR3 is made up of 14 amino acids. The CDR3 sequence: CASSPPASQETQYF. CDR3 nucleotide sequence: TGTGCCAGCTCACCTCCAGCGAGCCAAGAGACCCAGTACTTC.

The CDR3 loop is CSAGGAGGTRATNEKLFF. As DNA, the CDR3 is TGCAGCGCTGGGGGGGCAGGGGGGACCCGCGCCACTAATGAAAAACTGTTTTTT. The chain employs TRBV29-1 and TRBJ1-4; TRBD1 agrees at 7 bases. Trimming at V came to 7 bases and at J to 2 bases, leaving 19 bases not matched to a gene. The germline CDR1 and CDR2 sequences are SQVTM and ANQGSEA. This CDR3 spans 18 amino acids.

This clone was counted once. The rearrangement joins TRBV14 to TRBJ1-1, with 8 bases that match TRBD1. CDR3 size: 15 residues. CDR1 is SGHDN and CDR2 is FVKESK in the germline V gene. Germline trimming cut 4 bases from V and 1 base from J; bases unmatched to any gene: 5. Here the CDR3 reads CASSPNDRGNTEAFF. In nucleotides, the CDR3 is TGTGCCAGCAGCCCGAACGACAGGGGGAACACTGAAGCTTTCTTT.

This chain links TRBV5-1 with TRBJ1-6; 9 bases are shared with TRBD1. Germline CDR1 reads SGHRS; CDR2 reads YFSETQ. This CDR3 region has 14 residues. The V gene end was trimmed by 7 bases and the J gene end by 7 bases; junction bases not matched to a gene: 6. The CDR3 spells CASEIGTGNSPLHF. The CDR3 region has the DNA TGCGCCAGCGAAATAGGGACAGGGAATTCACCCCTCCACTTT.

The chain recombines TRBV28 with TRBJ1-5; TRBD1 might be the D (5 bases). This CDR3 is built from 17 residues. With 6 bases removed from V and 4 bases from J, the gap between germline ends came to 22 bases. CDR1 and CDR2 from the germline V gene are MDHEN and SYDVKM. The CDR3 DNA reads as TGTGCCAGCAGCCCCCCACCCAGGGTCCGGTCGAATCAGCCCCAGCATTTT. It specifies CASSPPPRVRSNQPQHF.

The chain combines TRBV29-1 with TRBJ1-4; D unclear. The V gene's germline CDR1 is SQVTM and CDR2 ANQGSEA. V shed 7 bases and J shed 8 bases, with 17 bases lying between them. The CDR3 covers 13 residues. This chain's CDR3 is CSALGFQGEKLFF. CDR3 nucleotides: TGCAGCGCCCTCGGGTTTCAAGGGGAAAAACTGTTTTTT.

This chain's CDR3 is CASSFSADTQYF. The CDR3 nucleotides are TGCGCCAGCAGCTTCTCCGCAGATACGCAGTATTTT. The J gene is TRBJ2-3, the V gene TRBV5-1; D uncertain. With 2 bases removed from V and 4 bases from J, the gap between germline ends came to 5 bases. The CDR3 extends over 12 amino acids. Germline V gene lookup returns CDR1 SGHRS and CDR2 YFSETQ.

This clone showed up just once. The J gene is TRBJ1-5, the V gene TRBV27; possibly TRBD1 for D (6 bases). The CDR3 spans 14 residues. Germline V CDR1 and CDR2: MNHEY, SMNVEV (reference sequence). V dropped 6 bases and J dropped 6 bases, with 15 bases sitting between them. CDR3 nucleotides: TGTGCCAGCAGCCTTGACAGGAAATTTCAGCCCCAGCATTTT. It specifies CASSLDRKFQPQHF.

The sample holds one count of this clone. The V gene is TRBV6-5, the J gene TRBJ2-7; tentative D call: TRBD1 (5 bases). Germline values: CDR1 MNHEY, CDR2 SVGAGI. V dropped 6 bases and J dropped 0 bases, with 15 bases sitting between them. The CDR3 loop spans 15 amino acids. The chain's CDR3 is CASRRYTDSSYEQYF. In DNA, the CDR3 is TGTGCCAGCAGAAGATACACCGACAGCTCCTACGAGCAGTACTTC.

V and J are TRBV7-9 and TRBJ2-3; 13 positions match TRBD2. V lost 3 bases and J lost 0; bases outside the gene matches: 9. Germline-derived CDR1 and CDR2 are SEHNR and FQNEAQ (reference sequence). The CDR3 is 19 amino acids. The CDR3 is CASSLFGTSGATSTDTQYF. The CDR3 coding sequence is TGTGCCAGCAGCTTGTTTGGGACTAGCGGGGCGACTAGCACAGATACGCAGTATTTT.

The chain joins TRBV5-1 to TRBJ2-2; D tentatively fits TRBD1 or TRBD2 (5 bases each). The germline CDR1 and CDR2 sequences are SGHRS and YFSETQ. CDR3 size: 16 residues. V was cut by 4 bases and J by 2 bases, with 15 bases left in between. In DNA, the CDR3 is TGCGCCAGCAGCGGGGGACCCAGCTTAAACACCGGGGAGCTGTTTTTT. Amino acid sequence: CASSGGPSLNTGELFF.

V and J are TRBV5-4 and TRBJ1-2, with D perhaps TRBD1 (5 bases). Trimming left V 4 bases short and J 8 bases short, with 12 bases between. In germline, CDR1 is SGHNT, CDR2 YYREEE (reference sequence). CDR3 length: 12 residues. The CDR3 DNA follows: TGTGCCAGCAGCGGAGACAAGGGGGGCTACACCTTC. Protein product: CASSGDKGGYTF.

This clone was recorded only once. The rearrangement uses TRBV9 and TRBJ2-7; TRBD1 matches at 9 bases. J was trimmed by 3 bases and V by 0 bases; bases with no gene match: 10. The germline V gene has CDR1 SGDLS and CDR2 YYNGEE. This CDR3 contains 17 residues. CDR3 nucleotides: TGTGCCAGCAGCGTAGGGGAGGGACAGGGCGTTTTCTACGAGCAGTACTTC. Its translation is CASSVGEGQGVFYEQYF.

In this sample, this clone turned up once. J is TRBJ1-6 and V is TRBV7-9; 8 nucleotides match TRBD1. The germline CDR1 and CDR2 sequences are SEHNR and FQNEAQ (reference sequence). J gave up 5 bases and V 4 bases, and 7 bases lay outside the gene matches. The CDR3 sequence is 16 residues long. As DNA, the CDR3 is TGTGCCAGCAGCTCCGGACCGGACAGGGATAATTCACCCCTCCACTTT. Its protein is CASSSGPDRDNSPLHF.

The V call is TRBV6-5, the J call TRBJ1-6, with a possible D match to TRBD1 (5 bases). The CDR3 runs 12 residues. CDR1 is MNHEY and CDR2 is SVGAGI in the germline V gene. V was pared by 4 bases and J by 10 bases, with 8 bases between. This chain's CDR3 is CASSLGGSPLHF. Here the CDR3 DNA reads TGTGCCAGCAGTTTGGGGGGATCACCCCTCCACTTT.

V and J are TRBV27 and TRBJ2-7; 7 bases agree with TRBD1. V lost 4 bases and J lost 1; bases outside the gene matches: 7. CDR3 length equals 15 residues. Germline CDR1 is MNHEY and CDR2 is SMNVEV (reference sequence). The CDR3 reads CASSSSWTGSYEQYF. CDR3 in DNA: TGTGCCAGCAGTTCTTCCTGGACAGGTTCCTACGAGCAGTACTTC.

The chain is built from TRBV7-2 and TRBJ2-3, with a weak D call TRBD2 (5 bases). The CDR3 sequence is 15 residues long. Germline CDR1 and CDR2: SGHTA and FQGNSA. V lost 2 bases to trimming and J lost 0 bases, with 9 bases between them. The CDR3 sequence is CASSLRWTSTDTQYF. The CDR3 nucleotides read TGTGCCAGCAGCTTAAGGTGGACTAGCACAGATACGCAGTATTTT.

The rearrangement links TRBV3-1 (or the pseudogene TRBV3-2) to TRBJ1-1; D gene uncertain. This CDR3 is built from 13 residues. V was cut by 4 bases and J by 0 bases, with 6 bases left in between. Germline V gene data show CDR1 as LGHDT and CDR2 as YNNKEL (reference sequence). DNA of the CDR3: TGTGCCAGCAGCCTACGGATGAACACTGAAGCTTTCTTT. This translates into CASSLRMNTEAFF.